The 10 T cell receptor beta chains given below trace back to one sample, sequenced in a study of cytomegalovirus exposure and HLA in healthy donors (dated by TCRdb to about 2017). Library construction relied on the immunoSEQ multiplex PCR assay. For the multiplex PCR, a mixture combining 60 forward primers for TCR Vbeta segments and 13 reverse primers for TCR Jbeta segments was used. The immuneACCESS repertoire file appears here via TCRdb, limited to in-frame rearrangements. These files lack a portion of the clones; in checked studies, under half of the deficit traces to unresolved V genes, and the cause of the others is not known. This sample's table contains 110,000 to 150,000 clones. 0.96% of the sample is taken by the ten largest. The sample comprised PBMCs. The receptor source for this set is a male donor in good health and CMV-seronegative.

CDR3 in DNA: TGTGCCAGCAGCTTGAGTGAGCAGTTCTTC. Translated: CASSLSEQFF. The chain recombines TRBV7-9 with TRBJ2-1; no clear D. The germline V and J ends were trimmed by 3 bases and 9 bases, with 3 bases remaining between them. The CDR3 consists of 10 residues. CDR1 SEHNR and CDR2 FQNEAQ come from the germline V gene (reference sequence).

The chain combines TRBV18 with TRBJ1-1; D might be TRBD1 (5 bases). Trimming removed 2 bases from V and 3 bases from J, with 13 bases in between. CDR1 and CDR2 from the germline V gene are KGHSH and LQKENI. The CDR3 length is 15 residues. CDR3 loop: CASSPGPWGDTEAFF. The CDR3 DNA reads as TGTGCCAGCTCACCAGGGCCCTGGGGGGACACTGAAGCTTTCTTT.

The rearrangement joins TRBV7-3 to TRBJ2-3, with TRBD2 identical over 12 bases. CDR1 is SGHTA and CDR2 is FQGTGA in the germline V gene. V lost 4 bases, J lost 3 bases, and 5 bases stayed unmatched. This CDR3 is 16 amino acids long. CDR3 DNA sequence: TGTGCCAGCAGCTACAGGACTAGCGGGGTGACAGATACGCAGTATTTT. It encodes CASSYRTSGVTDTQYF.

The chain combines TRBV11-2 with TRBJ1-3; D remains ambiguous. The CDR3 is 16 amino acids. CDR1 is SGHAT, CDR2 FQNNGV, per germline. The ends were cut back, 5 bases at V and 0 bases at J, with 14 bases in the middle. The CDR3 spells CASSPGRGNSGNTIYF. DNA for the CDR3: TGTGCCAGCAGCCCCGGACGGGGAAACTCTGGAAACACCATATATTTT.

V is TRBV6-1 and J is TRBJ2-7; 7 bases match TRBD2. Trimming took 2 bases from V and 3 from J; bases not matched to a gene: 13. The V gene's germline CDR1 is MNHNS and CDR2 SASEGT. This CDR3 has 17 amino acids. This chain's CDR3 is CASSERLAVPINYEQYF. DNA of the CDR3: TGTGCCAGCAGTGAAAGGCTAGCGGTCCCTATAAACTACGAGCAGTACTTC.

This chain joins TRBV7-8 and TRBJ2-5; 8 bases match TRBD1. The J segment lost 2 bases and the V segment lost 5 bases, leaving 4 bases of the junction unmatched. This CDR3 spans 14 amino acids. Germline CDR1 is SGHVS and CDR2 is FQNEAQ. CDR3 sequence: CASSPRGQQETQYF. The CDR3 DNA sequence: TGTGCCAGCAGCCCCAGGGGGCAGCAAGAGACCCAGTACTTC.

Points on this clone: At one boundary the junction diverges from the germline segment, which might be a read error. The V and J genes are TRBV5-1 and TRBJ2-7; D unresolved. This CDR3 is built from 13 residues. Germline CDR1 is SGHRS and CDR2 is YFSETQ. CDR3 region: CASSLGFVSEQYF. The CDR3 bases are TGCGCCAGCAGTTTGGGTTTCGTTAGCGAGCAGTACTTC.

The chain employs TRBV6-1 and TRBJ2-5, with D perhaps matching TRBD2 (6 bases). The CDR3 extends over 16 amino acids. Per germline, CDR1 MNHNS and CDR2 SASEGT. V was clipped by 2 bases and J by 1 base, with 14 bases between them. DNA of the CDR3: TGTGCCAGCAGTGAAACATGGCGGGGACCCCAAGAGACCCAGTACTTC. Its translation: CASSETWRGPQETQYF.

V is TRBV5-1 and J is TRBJ1-5; 8 positions agree with TRBD1. The ends lost 0 bases at V and 6 bases at J; junction bases unmatched: 5. The CDR3 is 15 residues long. CDR1 is SGHRS, CDR2 YFSETQ, per germline. The CDR3 here is CASSLDGQGGQPQHF. The CDR3 nucleotides are TGCGCCAGCAGCTTGGATGGACAGGGAGGTCAGCCCCAGCATTTT.

The CDR3 DNA reads TGTGCCAGCAGTGAGATGACGGGGAGTGATACGCAGTATTTT. Its protein product is CASSEMTGSDTQYF. The V gene is TRBV6-1, the J gene TRBJ2-3; possible D gene TRBD2, 5 bases. The CDR3 consists of 14 residues. Trimming removed 3 bases from V and 6 bases from J, with 13 bases in between. CDR1 is MNHNS and CDR2 is SASEGT in the germline V gene.